This TCR beta chain was captured in a study of T cell repertoires in cytomegalovirus infection (dated by TCRdb to between 2018 and 2021). Describing the broader study: Recently identified HLA-C-restricted CMV epitopes, whose presentation resists viral immunomodulation, were targeted by peptide stimulations together with well-studied HLA-B-restricted epitopes. The HLA type of each donor mattered for the analysis, because public TCR beta signatures pointed to carriage of CMV infection along with the matching HLA type.

A note on this clonotype: Its binding antigen is unknown. No qualities accompany the bases; no much larger clone lies one base away.

Study-wide findings and limitations: In both this cohort and an independent roughly 400-donor cohort, the cumulative frequency of public TCR beta family members distinguished carriers of CMV infection plus the relevant HLA type. The ex vivo response was dominated by HLA-C-restricted CMV-specific TCR beta clonotypes, which also provided the single most frequent clonotype in two of eight donors.

Sequenced on an Illumina HiSeq 1500. Using fastp at Q25 and MiXCR, TCRdb reprocessed the public reads and kept productive beta chains. Every distinct CDR3 protein forms one entry, paired with its most common genes and DNA. Counted in this sample were 45,000 to 55,000 distinct CDR3 sequences; roughly 19% of them appeared once. Approximately 53% of the sample goes to the ten largest clones. Counted from cysteine to phenylalanine, this CDR3 has 13 amino acids. The read is trimmed to its CDR3 DNA, 39 bases read in frame from base 1. V is shortened by 1 base, J by 1 base, and the region joining them spans 8 bases. As encoded in the germline V gene, CDR1 is SQVTM while CDR2 is ANQGSEA. The treatment or condition label for this specimen denotes: in vitro stimulation with specific CMV peptide epitopes to enrich CMV-specific T cells.

The sample in question was CD8+ T cells from cultured PBMCs, obtained from culture after CMV antigen stimulation. Recombination linked TRBV29-1 to TRBJ2-7, and TRBD2 may be the D gene, going by 6 matching bases. The receptor comes from a human donor in good health (CMV status not recorded). Some clones in this sample may be carry-over from other donors' samples. CDR3 reads: CSVEVGGSYEQYF. The DNA is as follows: TGCAGCGTTGAAGTTGGAGGGTCCTACGAGCAGTACTTC.